The clone carrying this T cell receptor (beta chain) was found many times. Its antigen is unknown. The sample comes from a study of CD8+CD57+ T cells in acquired aplastic anemia. Study summary: Sorted CD4+ and CD8+ cells gave a mean 3.2 ug DNA, range roughly 0.18 to 27.4 ug.

CDR1 is ENHRY and CDR2 is SYGVKD in the germline V gene. The CDR3 consists of 15 residues. The V gene lost 0 bases and the J gene lost 6 bases, with 12 bases spanning the gap. Only patients with CD8+CD57+ cell expansion on flow cytometry were chosen for sequencing. Patients, without exception, had severe acquired aplastic anemia. Profiles of TCR beta VDJ and CDR3 were generated from a genomic DNA template. Each CDR3 protein is one row after TCRdb ran MiXCR on the reads. The table includes around 180,000 distinct CDR3 sequences, 48% detected once. General observations from the study: Between patients and controls, around 30 CD8+ CDR3 sequences were found in common.

This TCR derives from a human donor with aplastic anemia. The sequencing input was sorted CD4+, CD8+, or CD8+CD57+ T cells (not recorded which) from PBMCs. The chain carries TRBV10-3 and TRBJ2-1; no firm D call. The CDR3 region is CAISESTTRSNEQFF. In nucleotides, the CDR3 is TGTGCCATCAGTGAGTCGACGACACGTAGCAATGAGCAGTTCTTC.